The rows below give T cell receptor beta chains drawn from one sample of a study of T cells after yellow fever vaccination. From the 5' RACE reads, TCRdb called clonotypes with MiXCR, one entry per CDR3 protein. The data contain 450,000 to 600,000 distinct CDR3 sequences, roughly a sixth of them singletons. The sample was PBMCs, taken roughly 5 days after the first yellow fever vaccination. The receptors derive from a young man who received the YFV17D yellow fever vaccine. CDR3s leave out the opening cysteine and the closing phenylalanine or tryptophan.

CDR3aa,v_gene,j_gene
SFGQTDTQY,TRBV29-1,TRBJ2-3
ATSSATGIYNEQF,TRBV24-1,TRBJ2-1
ASSYQRGTGLNTGELF,TRBV6-5,TRBJ2-2
ASSPRRGPYTDTQY,TRBV18,TRBJ2-3
SSGRTGRGTEAF,TRBV20-1,TRBJ1-1
ASSSGRTRVTEQF,TRBV5-1,TRBJ2-1
ASRLQGWGMNTEAF,TRBV6-5,TRBJ1-1
ASSLSQGIGY,TRBV7-9,TRBJ2-5
ASSPTGLAGGNEQF,TRBV18,TRBJ2-1
SASNNRAPNTEAF,TRBV20-1,TRBJ1-1
ASSPLPAGGNEQF,TRBV18,TRBJ2-1
ASSGTLSGANVLT,TRBV6-1,TRBJ2-6
AGGGVLYNEQF,TRBV6-2/TRBV6-3,TRBJ2-1
AISPSRPDTQY,TRBV10-3,TRBJ2-3
ASSQDLRQGRDTEAF,TRBV4-3,TRBJ1-1
ASSLLGQQETQY,TRBV12-3/TRBV12-4,TRBJ2-5
ASSQDRGLGTDTQY,TRBV4-2,TRBJ2-3
ASSYAGQGYEQY,TRBV6-5,TRBJ2-7
ASSSPRTKETQY,TRBV7-2,TRBJ2-5
ASSPRGASYEQY,TRBV2,TRBJ2-7
AIRGSQTGGTSSPLH,TRBV10-3,TRBJ1-6
ASILGQGAGNTIY,TRBV12-3/TRBV12-4,TRBJ1-3
ASSSGRASPNEQF,TRBV7-8,TRBJ2-1
ASSFLVGGTGANVLT,TRBV6-5,TRBJ2-6
ASSVDQTTNEKLF,TRBV9,TRBJ1-4
ASSEANPNEQF,TRBV12-3/TRBV12-4,TRBJ2-1
ATSTERTGPMNTEAF,TRBV15,TRBJ1-1
ASSPIGLAAYNEQF,TRBV7-9,TRBJ2-1
ASSAWDRGESSPLH,TRBV27,TRBJ1-6
ASSLFGGVGSGANVLT,TRBV27,TRBJ2-6
ASSFTRNSPLH,TRBV7-6,TRBJ1-6
ATSPSGGLSSYNEQF,TRBV24-1,TRBJ2-1
ASSTIGDREDNYGYT,TRBV11-2,TRBJ1-2
ASTQGASNQPQH,TRBV16,TRBJ1-5
ASSSSGPTDTQY,TRBV7-7,TRBJ2-3
ASTWRQMNSPLH,TRBV2,TRBJ1-6
ASSQESYNEQF,TRBV4-3,TRBJ2-1
ASSQDRTRTEAF,TRBV3-1,TRBJ1-1
SATVGGLGGYT,TRBV20-1,TRBJ1-2
ASSRPGRTFYEQY,TRBV3-1,TRBJ2-7
ASSLRQGDYGYT,TRBV5-5,TRBJ1-2
SASGTPLTSGGDEQF,TRBV20-1,TRBJ2-1
ASSLEQGPEYEQY,TRBV5-1,TRBJ2-7
AISESKRSPDQPQH,TRBV10-3,TRBJ1-5
ASSPRDRSGYSNQPQH,TRBV7-8,TRBJ1-5
SARHPTGNQPQH,TRBV20-1,TRBJ1-5
ASSQVTAGGYRSGNTIY,TRBV14,TRBJ1-3
ASSADRETDTQY,TRBV7-9,TRBJ2-3
ASGSGELNTEAF,TRBV5-1,TRBJ1-1
ATSGPVGRLNSPLH,TRBV15,TRBJ1-6
ASRPSLGAFYGYT,TRBV28,TRBJ1-2
SALDRVETQY,TRBV20-1,TRBJ2-5
SAGGVIKNIQY,TRBV20-1,TRBJ2-4
ASSFSDRNQPQH,TRBV12-3/TRBV12-4,TRBJ1-5